A single T cell receptor (beta chain) is shown here with its context. Which antigen it targets is not known. Per-base qualities were not stored, and no clone one base away is much larger. Inclusive of the bounding cysteine and phenylalanine, the CDR3 is 13 residues long. Left in the record is the CDR3 DNA by itself, 39 bases read in frame from the first base. The germline V gene specifies SGHTA as CDR1 and FQGTGA as CDR2. The trim is 5 bases for V and 0 bases for J, with a gap of 7 bases between the germline ends. The library was generated by PCR. TCR sequencing of DNA from cultured CD4+ T cells used the Oncomine TCR Beta short-read assay at the Johns Hopkins FTIC core. The QIAamp micro DNA kit was used to extract genomic DNA from the cultured CD4+ T cells. Oncomine TCR Beta libraries made from cultured CD4+ T cells were pooled using unique dual indexes and sequenced on an Illumina iSeq 100. The study's own analysis went as follows. Non-productive sequences were filtered out, and CDR3s that did not start with C, did not end with F or W, or were shorter than 7 amino acids were discarded. Antigen-specific clonotypes were identified using the MANAFEST web application through comparison of peptide-stimulated wells with reference and other culture wells. An FDR below 0.05, an odds ratio above 5, and a productive frequency above 0.1% in at least two of three replicate wells were required for clones to be considered positive. A clonotype was classed as cross-reactive if the clonotype showed significant expansion both in SARS-CoV-2 spike wells and in at least one common cold coronavirus spike condition. CDR3 homology was assessed with Levenshtein distances (stringdist) and unrooted phylogenetic trees (ape) in R version 3.6.1. The public reads were run again by TCRdb, first through fastp at Q25 and then through MiXCR, and only productive beta chains were kept. Every entry covers one CDR3 protein and lists the most common genes and DNA from its rows. What appears here as the V and J calls and clone size reflects TCRdb's work, not the paper's. In all, the sample holds about 18,000 distinct CDR3 sequences, and 50% of those were seen once. The ten largest account for around 6.3% of the sample.

This record belongs to a study of vaccination and CD4 T cells after COVID-19 (dated by TCRdb to between 2020 and 2023). Some background on the complete study: SARS-CoV-2 positivity had been established in the convalescent patients by nasal swab PCR, and mild disease was recorded in under ten of these patients and severe disease in one. In the convalescent cohort there were six males and four females, among whom were two Hispanic individuals, seven Caucasians, two Asians and one multiracial person. Participants received two doses of either the Pfizer-BioNTech BNT162b2 vaccine (n=8) or the Moderna mRNA-1273 vaccine (n=2). Post-COVID blood samples from convalescent patients were collected a median of around 100 days after diagnosis, with a range of 35 to 161 days. Post-vaccine blood samples were obtained a median of approximately 74 days after the second vaccine dose, with a range of about 13 to 250 days. Overlapping spike peptide pools from SARS-CoV-2 and from the common cold coronaviruses HCoV-NL63, HCoV-OC43 and HCoV-229E were used as culture stimuli. In control cultures, a CEFX viral epitope pool was used as positive control, an HIV-1 Nef peptide pool was used as negative control, or no peptide was added. The spike-specific CD4+ TCR repertoire was compared before and after mRNA vaccination in over nine COVID-19 convalescent patients and a few infection-naive healthy vaccine recipients. What the authors observed across the whole study: Among the post-vaccine SARS-CoV-2-reactive clones in convalescent patients, a median approximately 90% showed up only after vaccination, which suggests vaccine-specific priming. The number of convalescent patients in the study was relatively small, and the study did not examine early timepoints following natural infection. Of the vaccine-specific clones in convalescent patients, 304 of 307, or nearly all, reacted only to SARS-CoV-2 spike and did not cross-react with common cold coronaviruses. Although the median number of SARS-CoV-2-reactive clonotypes went up from around 19 after infection to roughly 40 after vaccination, the increase was not significant.

What the treatment or condition label conveys for this sample: roughly ten-day PBMC culture with coronavirus spike peptide pools or control peptides (ViraFEST assay). The study used the ViraFEST assay, which expanded antigen-specific T cells with peptide pools and then identified expanded clonotypes by TCR sequencing. The convalescent patients' positive SARS-CoV-2 PCR tests were from March to December 2020, which was before the Alpha, Beta and Delta variants emerged in the United States. PBMCs were cultured at around 2.2 million per well in IMDM supplemented with approximately 5% human AB serum and around 10 IU/ml IL-2, with about 10 ug/ml peptide pools added. On days 3 and 7, half of the culture medium was replaced with fresh IL-2-containing medium. Once the cells had been in culture for around nine days, the EasySep CD4+ T cell isolation kit was used to isolate CD4+ T cells by negative selection. PBMCs were separated from whole blood using Ficoll-Paque Plus gradient centrifugation and then either used fresh or cryopreserved at -140C. In general, triplicate wells were set up for every culture condition.

The sequence links TRBV7-3 to TRBJ1-1, with TRBD1 perhaps the D gene, on 5 matching bases. This clonotype was sampled from a human donor who had recovered from COVID-19. Sequenced sample: CD4+ T cells from blood, cultured in vitro. CDR3 region: CASSKQVNTEAFF. The DNA sequence reads TGTGCCAGCAGCAAACAGGTGAACACTGAAGCTTTCTTT.